This is a list of T cell receptor beta chains from one sample in a study of T cell changes during pregnancy in multiple sclerosis. Repertoires were generated with immunoSEQ multiplex PCR, while TCRdb's copy carries only in-frame clones and drops some. In the table there are about 47,000 clones, approximately 90% of which are singletons. Source: peripheral blood, taken in the first trimester of pregnancy. The receptors shown here come from a female donor with multiple sclerosis, enrolled in a pregnancy study. Each CDR3 is given with its conserved first and last residue. Fields, in order: D gene, V gene, clone size, J gene, CDR3 DNA, CDR3 protein. A D gene is named only where the DNA matches it firmly. Part of the rows lack a size; the others show once, few, many or a class for expanded clones.

TRBD2	TRBV19	NA	TRBJ2-1	TGTGCCAGTAGTATAGTAGCGGGGCCGATAAGCTCCTACAATGAGCAGTTCTTC	CASSIVAGPISSYNEQFF
NA	TRBV2	few	TRBJ2-2	TGTGCCAGCAGTCAGTCAAGGCAGGGGCGGACCGGGGAGCTGTTTTTT	CASSQSRQGRTGELFF
NA	TRBV27	NA	TRBJ1-1	TGTGCCAGCGCCCGCCTACTGGAGGGGAAAGCTTTCTTT	CASARLLEGKAFF
NA	TRBV5-6	NA	TRBJ2-1	TGTGCCAGCAGCTTCGGTCTCGGTACAGGGATGTTCGATGAGCAGTTCTTC	CASSFGLGTGMFDEQFF
TRBD1	TRBV6-5	NA	TRBJ2-7	TGTGCCAGCAGGGACAGGATCTTGACGTACGAGCAGTACTTC	CASRDRILTYEQYF
TRBD1	TRBV9	NA	TRBJ2-1	TGTGCCAGCAGCGCCGGGACAGGGGGTTTCGGTGAGCAGTTCTTC	CASSAGTGGFGEQFF
TRBD1	TRBV2	NA	TRBJ2-7	TGTGCCAGCAAACCCGGGACAGCGCACGAGCAGTACTTC	CASKPGTAHEQYF
TRBD1	TRBV7-6	once	TRBJ2-3	TGTGCCAGCAGCCCGGCCCGACAGGGGGGGACAGATACGCAGTATTTT	CASSPARQGGTDTQYF
NA	TRBV7-8	NA	TRBJ2-7	TGTGCCAGCAGCTTTAGCACAACTCACGACCAGTACTTC	CASSFSTTHDQYF
TRBD1	TRBV18	NA	TRBJ2-7	TGTGCCAGCTCACCACCGGGACAGCCCTACGAGCAGTACTTC	CASSPPGQPYEQYF
NA	TRBV4-2	NA	TRBJ1-2	TGTGCCAGCAGCCTGGATGGGGATGGGGGCGGGAGCTATGGCTACACCTTC	CASSLDGDGGGSYGYTF
NA	TRBV2	NA	TRBJ1-5	TGTGCCAGCAAGGGCCGGGGGAATCAGCCCCAGCATTTT	CASKGRGNQPQHF
TRBD1	TRBV7-2	NA	TRBJ2-7	TGTGCCAGCAGCTTAGAAGAAGGAGACAGGGGGCTCTACGAGCAGTACTTC	CASSLEEGDRGLYEQYF
TRBD1	TRBV13	NA	TRBJ2-5	TGTGCCAGCAGCAACCGGGACAGGGCCCAAGAGACCCAGTACTTC	CASSNRDRAQETQYF
NA	TRBV7-3	NA	TRBJ1-1	TGTGCCAGCAGCTCGGTGGCAGGGGCCGAAGCTTTCTTT	CASSSVAGAEAFF
NA	TRBV4-1	NA	TRBJ1-6	TGCGCCAGCAGCCAAGAGGTAGAGTCACCCCTCCACTTT	CASSQEVESPLHF
TRBD2	TRBV2	NA	TRBJ2-1	TGTGCCAGCAGTCCCGGGACTAGCGGGGGCCCCAAACGCAATGAGCAGTTCTTC	CASSPGTSGGPKRNEQFF
TRBD1	TRBV30	NA	TRBJ1-2	TGTGCCTGGAGTGTAGCCGGGACAGGGGGAAGAGGCTACACCTTC	CAWSVAGTGGRGYTF
TRBD2	TRBV2	NA	TRBJ2-3	TGTGCCAGCAGTATACTAGCGGGGGGCCCAGATACGCAGTATTTT	CASSILAGGPDTQYF
TRBD1	TRBV7-9	NA	TRBJ2-6	TGTGCCAGCAGCTTAGCCCGAACAGGGGTCAACGTCCTGACTTTC	CASSLARTGVNVLTF
NA	TRBV7-2	once	TRBJ1-5	TGTGCCAGCAGCTTAGCACGCGGCAATCAGCCCCAGCATTTT	CASSLARGNQPQHF
TRBD1	TRBV19	NA	TRBJ1-1	TGTGCCAGTAGTACCCTAGCGGACAGGGGGATCGTGAACACTGAAGCTTTCTTT	CASSTLADRGIVNTEAFF
NA	TRBV7-9	NA	TRBJ2-2	TGTGCCAGCAGCTTAGTTGTTTGGGGGGACACCGGGGAGCTGTTTTTT	CASSLVVWGDTGELFF
TRBD1	TRBV6-6	NA	TRBJ2-3	TGTGCCAGCAGTTACCCCGGGACAGGGGGCACAGATACGCAGTATTTT	CASSYPGTGGTDTQYF
TRBD2	TRBV4-1	NA	TRBJ2-3	TGCGCCAGCAGCCCTTGGACTAGCGGATACACAGATACGCAGTATTTT	CASSPWTSGYTDTQYF
TRBD1	TRBV19	NA	TRBJ1-1	TGTGCCAGTAGTATCGACAGGGAGAACACTGAAGCTTTCTTT	CASSIDRENTEAFF
TRBD1	TRBV7-9	NA	TRBJ2-7	TGTGCCAGCAGCCACCGGGACAGGGGGTCTGAGGAGCAGTACTTC	CASSHRDRGSEEQYF
TRBD2	TRBV7-8	NA	TRBJ2-5	TGTGCCAGCAGCTTAGATGGGGCGGGGGGGACCCAGTACTTC	CASSLDGAGGTQYF
TRBD1	TRBV29-1	many	TRBJ2-2	TGCAGCGTCTTCACAGGGGGCTTAGGGACCGGGGAGCTGTTTTTT	CSVFTGGLGTGELFF
NA	TRBV5-6	NA	TRBJ2-3	TGTGCCAGCAGAACCACCCGGAGGGCAGATACGCAGTATTTT	CASRTTRRADTQYF
NA	TRBV6-1	NA	TRBJ2-7	TGTGCCAGCAGTCCTAGCGTAGAGGTTTCCGAGCAGTACTTC	CASSPSVEVSEQYF
TRBD2	TRBV9	NA	TRBJ2-2	TGTGCCAGCACGGGGACTAGCGGGGTGGACGGGGAGCTGTTTTTT	CASTGTSGVDGELFF
TRBD1	TRBV29-1	NA	TRBJ1-1	TGCAGCGTTGACACAGACCCCGGGACAGGGGGCACTGAAGCTTTCTTT	CSVDTDPGTGGTEAFF
NA	TRBV7-2	NA	TRBJ1-1	TGTGCCAGCAGCTTAGGTGGGCAGGGGTCTGAAGCTTTCTTT	CASSLGGQGSEAFF
NA	TRBV9	NA	TRBJ1-1	TGTGCCAGCACCCCACGGGAGGGGGGAGGGGAAGCTTTCTTT	CASTPREGGGEAFF
TRBD1	TRBV11-1	NA	TRBJ1-6	TGTGCCAGCAGCCGGCAGGGGGCTTCCAATTCACCCCTCCACTTT	CASSRQGASNSPLHF
NA	TRBV6-5	NA	TRBJ1-4	TGTGCCAGCAGGGACTGGGCATCTAATGAAAAACTGTTTTTT	CASRDWASNEKLFF
TRBD1	TRBV5-1	NA	TRBJ2-5	TGCGCCAGCAGCTGGCAGGGGGCTGAGACCCAGTACTTC	CASSWQGAETQYF
TRBD1	TRBV29-1	once	TRBJ1-1	TGCAGCGTTACTACAGGGGGATTCACTGAAGCTTTCTTT	CSVTTGGFTEAFF
NA	TRBV11-2	few	TRBJ1-1	TGTGCCAGCAGCTCCTTGGTGTCGGACACTGAAGCTTTCTTT	CASSSLVSDTEAFF
NA	TRBV7-3	NA	TRBJ1-2	TGTGCCAGCAGCTTAATTATGTCGGGGGTCGGGAAGGCAGATGGCTACACCTTC	CASSLIMSGVGKADGYTF
NA	TRBV2	NA	TRBJ1-2	TGTGCCGGAAGATATAACGAGGGTGGCTACACCTTC	CAGRYNEGGYTF
TRBD1	TRBV27	NA	TRBJ2-5	TGTGCCAGCAGCCACGGGGACAGGGGGGCGAGGGAGACCCAGTACTTC	CASSHGDRGARETQYF
NA	TRBV15	NA	TRBJ1-5	TGTGCCACCAGCAGAGTTGGGAGGGGGACTAGCAATCAGCCCCAGCATTTT	CATSRVGRGTSNQPQHF
TRBD1	TRBV7-9	NA	TRBJ1-2	TGTGCCAGCAGCCCTAGGGGGGACAGGGGAAGAGGCTACACCTTC	CASSPRGDRGRGYTF
NA	TRBV7-3	NA	TRBJ1-1	TGTGCCAGCAGCCCCCAGCGGGAGACTGAAGCTTTCTTT	CASSPQRETEAFF
TRBD1	TRBV5-1	NA	TRBJ1-2	TGCGCCAGCAGCTTGGGACAGGGAGATGGCTACACCTTC	CASSLGQGDGYTF
NA	TRBV5-1	NA	TRBJ2-1	TGCGCCAGCAGCTTGGAGGGGCACAATGAGCAGTTCTTC	CASSLEGHNEQFF
NA	TRBV4-1	NA	TRBJ2-7	TGCGCCAGCAGCCCTCGAACTTCAGGGGCTTTCGAGCAGTACTTC	CASSPRTSGAFEQYF
NA	TRBV9	NA	TRBJ2-7	TGTGCCAGCAGCCGCAATACAGGGTTCAACGAGCAGTACTTC	CASSRNTGFNEQYF
TRBD1	TRBV30	NA	TRBJ2-5	TGTGCCTGGAGTGCAACAGGGGTAGAGACCCAGTACTTC	CAWSATGVETQYF
NA	TRBV6-1	NA	TRBJ2-7	TGTGCCAGCAGTGAATTAACAGGCAGCTCCTACGAGCAGTACTTC	CASSELTGSSYEQYF
NA	TRBV7-9	NA	TRBJ2-7	TGTGCCAGCAGCTACGCCTTAGCGTCCGAGCAGTACTTC	CASSYALASEQYF
NA	TRBV10-3	NA	TRBJ2-7	TGTGCCATCAAATTCGACGGGAGCTACGAGCAGTACTTC	CAIKFDGSYEQYF
NA	TRBV10-3	NA	TRBJ2-7	TGTGCCACCACAGAGCAGATCTCCTACGAGCAGTACTTC	CATTEQISYEQYF
NA	TRBV5-1	NA	TRBJ2-4	TGCGCCAGCAGCACCGTCAGTGTTGATACCAAAAACATTCAGTACTTC	CASSTVSVDTKNIQYF
NA	TRBV5-6	NA	TRBJ1-2	TGTGCCAGCAGCCCCGGAGGCGGAACTAGTATCTATGGCTACACCTTC	CASSPGGGTSIYGYTF